This entry is about one TCR beta chain. Its target is not known. This sample was taken from a study of beta chain features in type 1 diabetes. Whole-study results and caveats: Among all four CD4+ subsets, Type 1 diabetes patients had TCRB CDR3s that were moderately but significantly shorter.

The CDR3 covers 15 residues. The germline V gene encodes CDR1 SGHRS and CDR2 YFSETQ. The V segment lost 0 bases and the J segment 8 bases; nucleotides outside the gene matches: 6. Since all of the isolated RNA was reverse transcribed, expressed TCRB transcripts were what got sequenced. Naive, central memory and regulatory T cell samples produced a mean of about 3.5 million reads. Libraries were prepared by immunoSEQ multiplex PCR; TCRdb keeps only in-frame clonotypes and omits some of them. The sample lists hundreds of thousands of clones; 14% were seen once. Sample: naive CD4+ T cells from blood. V is TRBV5-1 and J is TRBJ2-1; 9 positions agree with TRBD2. This receptor was identified in a man in his thirties or forties with type 1 diabetes. The CDR3 sequence: CASSLVAGAEYEQFF. Written as DNA, the CDR3 is TGCGCCAGCAGCTTGGTAGCGGGAGCCGAGTATGAGCAGTTCTTC.